This T cell receptor (beta chain) emerged from a study of T cells in Graves' hyperthyroidism and ophthalmopathy. The study's findings and limits: Ophthalmopathy and stable hyperthyroidism were separated by a 13 V-J model.

TCR beta CDR3 sequences were amplified from RNA transcripts. When the TCR CDR3 underwent first-round RT-PCR, the HTBI primer set was used. TCRdb reanalysed the multiplex PCR reads using MiXCR and keeps one entry per CDR3 protein. The sample lists about 640,000 distinct CDR3 sequences, about 20% seen once, with 34% in the top ten. This CDR3 has 12 amino acids. Trimming took 3 bases from V and 7 from J, leaving 7 bases between them. Looked up from germline, CDR1 is MDHEN and CDR2 is SYDVKM. This clonotype was seen repeatedly, ten times or more. Antigen specificity is unknown. The gene calls are TRBV28 and TRBJ2-1; D ambiguous. The sample was blood. This TCR was recovered from a man aged 25 to 40 with Graves' ophthalmopathy. CDR3 loop: CASSFWWNEQFF. DNA of the CDR3: TGTGCCAGCAGTTTTTGGTGGAATGAGCAGTTCTTC.